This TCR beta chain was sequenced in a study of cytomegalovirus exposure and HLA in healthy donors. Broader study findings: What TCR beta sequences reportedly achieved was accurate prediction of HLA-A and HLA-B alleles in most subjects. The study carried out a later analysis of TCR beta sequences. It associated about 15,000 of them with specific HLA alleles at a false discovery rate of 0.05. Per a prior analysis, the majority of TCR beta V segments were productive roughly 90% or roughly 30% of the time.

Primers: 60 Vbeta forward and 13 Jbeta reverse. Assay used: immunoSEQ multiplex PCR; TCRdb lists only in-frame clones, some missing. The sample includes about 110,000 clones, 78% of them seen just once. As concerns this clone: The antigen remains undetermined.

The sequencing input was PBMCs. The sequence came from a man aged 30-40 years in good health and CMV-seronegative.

This CDR3 reads CASSIDRGNNQPQHF. The CDR3, as DNA: TGTGCCAGTAGTATTGACAGGGGGAACAATCAGCCCCAGCATTTT. The J gene is TRBJ1-5, the V gene TRBV19, with TRBD1 identical over 9 bases. From germline, CDR1 is LNHDA and CDR2 SQIVND (reference sequence). The CDR3 runs to 15 residues. The V and J ends lost 3 bases and 3 bases, in that order; junction bases with no gene match: 3.